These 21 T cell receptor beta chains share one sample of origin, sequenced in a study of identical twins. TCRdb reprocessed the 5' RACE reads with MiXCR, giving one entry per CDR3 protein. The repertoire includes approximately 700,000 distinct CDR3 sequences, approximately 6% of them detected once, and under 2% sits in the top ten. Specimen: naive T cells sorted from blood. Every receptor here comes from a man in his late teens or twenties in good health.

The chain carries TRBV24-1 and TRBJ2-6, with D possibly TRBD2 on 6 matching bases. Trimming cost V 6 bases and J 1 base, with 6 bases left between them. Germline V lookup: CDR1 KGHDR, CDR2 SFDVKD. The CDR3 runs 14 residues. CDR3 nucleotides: TGTGCCACCAGTCGGGGGTCTGGGGCCAACGTCCTGACTTTC. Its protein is CATSRGSGANVLTF.

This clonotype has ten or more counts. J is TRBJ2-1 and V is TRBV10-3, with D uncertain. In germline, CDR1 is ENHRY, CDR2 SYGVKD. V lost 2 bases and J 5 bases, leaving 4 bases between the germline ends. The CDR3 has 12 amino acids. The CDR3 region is CAISESHNEQFF. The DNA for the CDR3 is TGTGCCATCAGTGAGAGTCACAATGAGCAGTTCTTC.

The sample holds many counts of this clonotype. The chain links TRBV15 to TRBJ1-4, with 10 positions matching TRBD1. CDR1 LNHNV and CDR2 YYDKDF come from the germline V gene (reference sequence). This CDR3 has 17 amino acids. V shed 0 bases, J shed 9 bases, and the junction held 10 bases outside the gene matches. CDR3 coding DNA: TGTGCCACCAGCAGAGACCGAGGGACAGGGGCTTCGAAAAAACTGTTTTTT. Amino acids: CATSRDRGTGASKKLFF.

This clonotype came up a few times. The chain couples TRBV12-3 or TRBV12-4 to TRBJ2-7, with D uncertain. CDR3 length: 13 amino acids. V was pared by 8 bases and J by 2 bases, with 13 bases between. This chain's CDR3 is CASGSTTTYEQYF. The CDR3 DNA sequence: TGTGCCAGCGGGTCTACAACAACCTACGAGCAGTACTTC.

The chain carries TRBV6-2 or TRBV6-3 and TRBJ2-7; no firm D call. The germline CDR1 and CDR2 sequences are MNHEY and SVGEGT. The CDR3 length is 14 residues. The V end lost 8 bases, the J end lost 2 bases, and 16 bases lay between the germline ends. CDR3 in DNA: TGTGCCAGCGAAGTTAATGGGATCACCTACGAGCAGTACTTC. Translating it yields CASEVNGITYEQYF.

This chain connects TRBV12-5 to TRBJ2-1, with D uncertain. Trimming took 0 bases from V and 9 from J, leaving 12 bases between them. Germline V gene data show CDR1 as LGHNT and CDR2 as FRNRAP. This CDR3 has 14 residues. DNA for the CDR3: TGTGCTAGTGGTTTGGTACGCCCGGCAGGTGAGCAGTTCTTC. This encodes CASGLVRPAGEQFF.

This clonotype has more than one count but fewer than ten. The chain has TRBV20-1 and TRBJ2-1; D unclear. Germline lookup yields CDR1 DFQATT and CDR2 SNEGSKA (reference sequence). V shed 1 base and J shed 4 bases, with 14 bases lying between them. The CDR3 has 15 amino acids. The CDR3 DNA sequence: TGCAGTGCTAGAGCGGCTGGGCCAGATTACAATGAGCAGTTCTTC. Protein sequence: CSARAAGPDYNEQFF.

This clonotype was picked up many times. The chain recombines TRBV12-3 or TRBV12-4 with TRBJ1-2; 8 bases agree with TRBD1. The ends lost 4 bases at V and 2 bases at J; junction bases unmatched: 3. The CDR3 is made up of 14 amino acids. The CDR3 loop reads CASSSDRGNYGYTF. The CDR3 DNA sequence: TGTGCCAGCAGTTCCGACAGGGGCAACTATGGCTACACCTTC.

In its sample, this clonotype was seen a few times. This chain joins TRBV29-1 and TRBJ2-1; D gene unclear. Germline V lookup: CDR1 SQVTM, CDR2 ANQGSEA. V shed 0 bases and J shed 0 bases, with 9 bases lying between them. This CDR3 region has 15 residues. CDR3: CSVEDLQRSYNEQFF. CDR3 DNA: TGCAGCGTTGAAGATCTACAACGCTCCTACAATGAGCAGTTCTTC.

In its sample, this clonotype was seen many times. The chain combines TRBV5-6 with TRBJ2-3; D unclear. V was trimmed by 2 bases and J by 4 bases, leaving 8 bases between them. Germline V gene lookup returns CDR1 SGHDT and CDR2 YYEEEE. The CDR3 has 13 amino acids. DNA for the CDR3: TGTGCCAGCAGCTTTGGCCACGCAGATACGCAGTATTTT. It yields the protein CASSFGHADTQYF.

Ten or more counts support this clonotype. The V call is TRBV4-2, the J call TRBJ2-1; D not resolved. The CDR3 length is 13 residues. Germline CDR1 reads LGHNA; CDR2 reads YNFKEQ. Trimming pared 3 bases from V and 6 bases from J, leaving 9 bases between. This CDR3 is CASSQPGPNEQFF. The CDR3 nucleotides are TGTGCCAGCAGCCAGCCGGGCCCCAATGAGCAGTTCTTC.

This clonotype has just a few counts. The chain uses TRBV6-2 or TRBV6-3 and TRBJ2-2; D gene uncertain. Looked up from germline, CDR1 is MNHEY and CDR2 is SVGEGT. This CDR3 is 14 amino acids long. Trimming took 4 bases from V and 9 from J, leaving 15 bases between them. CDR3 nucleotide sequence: TGTGCCAGCAGTTTAGTACTACCAATTAGGGAGCTGTTTTTT. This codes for CASSLVLPIRELFF.

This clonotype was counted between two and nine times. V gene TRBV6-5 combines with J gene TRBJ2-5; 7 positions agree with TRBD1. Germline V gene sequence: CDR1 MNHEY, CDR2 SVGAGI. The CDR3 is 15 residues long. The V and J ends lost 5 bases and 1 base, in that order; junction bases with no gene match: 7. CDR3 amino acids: CASSNTGVGQETQYF. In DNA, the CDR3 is TGTGCCAGCAGTAACACAGGGGTCGGCCAAGAGACCCAGTACTTC.

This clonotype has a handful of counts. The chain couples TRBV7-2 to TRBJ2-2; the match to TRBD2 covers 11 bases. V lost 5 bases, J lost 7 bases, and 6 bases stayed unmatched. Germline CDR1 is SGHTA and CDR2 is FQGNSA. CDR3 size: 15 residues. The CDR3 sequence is CASSLTSGVGGELFF. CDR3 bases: TGTGCCAGCAGCCTGACTAGCGGGGTTGGCGGGGAGCTGTTTTTT.

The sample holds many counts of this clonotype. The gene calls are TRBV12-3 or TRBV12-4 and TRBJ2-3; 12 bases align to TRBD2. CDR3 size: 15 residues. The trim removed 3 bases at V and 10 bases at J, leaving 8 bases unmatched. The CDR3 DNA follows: TGTGCCAGCAGTTTCCCTAGCGGGAGGGCCGGTCCGCAGTATTTT. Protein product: CASSFPSGRAGPQYF.

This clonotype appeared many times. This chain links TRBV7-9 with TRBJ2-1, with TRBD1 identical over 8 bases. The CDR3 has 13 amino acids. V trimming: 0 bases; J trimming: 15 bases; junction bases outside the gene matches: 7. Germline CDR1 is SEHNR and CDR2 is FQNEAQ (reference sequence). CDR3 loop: CASSLARQGRWFF. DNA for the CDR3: TGTGCCAGCAGCTTAGCCCGACAGGGGAGATGGTTCTTC.

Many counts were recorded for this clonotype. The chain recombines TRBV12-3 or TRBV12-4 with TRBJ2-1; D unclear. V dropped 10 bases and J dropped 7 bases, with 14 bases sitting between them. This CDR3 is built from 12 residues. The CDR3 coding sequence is TGTGCCACCGACGACGGAAAGAATGAGCAGTTCTTC. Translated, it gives CATDDGKNEQFF.

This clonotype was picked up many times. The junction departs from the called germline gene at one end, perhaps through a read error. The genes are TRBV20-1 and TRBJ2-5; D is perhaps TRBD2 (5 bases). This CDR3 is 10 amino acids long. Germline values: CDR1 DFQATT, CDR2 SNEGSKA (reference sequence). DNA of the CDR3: TGTAAAGCTAGCCCCGAGACCCAGTACTTC. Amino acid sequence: CKASPETQYF.

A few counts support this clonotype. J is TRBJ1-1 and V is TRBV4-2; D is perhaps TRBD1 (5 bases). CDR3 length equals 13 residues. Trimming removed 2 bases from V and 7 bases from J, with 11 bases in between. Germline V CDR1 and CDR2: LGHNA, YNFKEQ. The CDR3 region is CASSQIERGEAFF. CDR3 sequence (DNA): TGTGCCAGCAGCCAAATCGAAAGGGGTGAAGCTTTCTTT.

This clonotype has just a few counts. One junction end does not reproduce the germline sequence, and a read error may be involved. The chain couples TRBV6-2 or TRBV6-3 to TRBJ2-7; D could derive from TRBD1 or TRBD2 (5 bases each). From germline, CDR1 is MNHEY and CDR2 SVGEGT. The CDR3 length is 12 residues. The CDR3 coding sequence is TGTGCCAGCAGCCCTGGGACGGGACGGTCTAAGTTC. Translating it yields CASSPGTGRSKF.

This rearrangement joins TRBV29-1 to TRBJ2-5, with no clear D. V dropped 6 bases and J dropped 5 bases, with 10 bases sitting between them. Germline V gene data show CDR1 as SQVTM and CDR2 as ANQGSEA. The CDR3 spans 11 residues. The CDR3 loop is CSVAIVETQYF. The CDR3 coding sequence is TGCAGCGTGGCCATAGTCGAGACCCAGTACTTC. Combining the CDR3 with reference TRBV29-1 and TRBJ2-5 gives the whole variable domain SAVISQKPSRDICQRGTSLTIQCQVDSQVTMMFWYRQQPGQSLTLIATANQGSEATYESGFVIDKFPISRPNLTFSTLTVSNMSPEDSSIYLCSVAIVETQYFGPGTRLLVL.